A single sample gave rise to the 25 T cell receptor beta chains below, sequenced in a study of PD-1 and CTLA-4 blockade in melanoma. Assay: immunoSEQ multiplex PCR; the TCRdb copy retains only in-frame clones and omits some. The sample lists approximately 33,000 clones; approximately 89% were seen once. The sequencing used CD8+ T cells from peripheral blood, collected from a patient given anti-PD-1 treatment. All receptors derive from a human donor with melanoma.

This clone was detected once. This chain joins TRBV13 and TRBJ1-1; D remains unclear. This CDR3 spans 12 amino acids. The V end was cut by 5 bases, the J end by 5 bases, with 9 bases between. Germline V gene sequence: CDR1 PRHDT, CDR2 FYEKMQ (reference sequence). For the CDR3, the DNA is TGTGCCAGCAGCCCCGGGCGGACTGAAGCTTTCTTT. Amino acid sequence: CASSPGRTEAFF.

The chain links TRBV27 to TRBJ2-1, with 7 bases identical to TRBD2. V lost 5 bases and J lost 8; bases outside the gene matches: 9. Germline V gives CDR1 MNHEY, CDR2 SMNVEV (reference sequence). CDR3 size: 14 residues. CDR3 bases: TGTGCCAGCAGTGCTCCTGGGGGGGGGTATGAGCAGTTCTTC. Residues: CASSAPGGGYEQFF.

The V and J genes are TRBV6-4 and TRBJ2-3; D is possibly TRBD1 (5 bases). The CDR3 is made up of 15 amino acids. Germline values: CDR1 MRHNA, CDR2 SNTAGT. V shed 3 bases and J shed 1 base, with 11 bases lying between them. The CDR3 DNA sequence: TGTGCCAGCAGTGAAGGGGATGGGGGCACAGATACGCAGTATTTT. Protein sequence: CASSEGDGGTDTQYF.

The chain links TRBV19 to TRBJ1-5; a possible D gene is TRBD1 (5 bases). V was shortened by 5 bases and J by 1 base, with 15 bases between the two germline ends. Germline V gene data show CDR1 as LNHDA and CDR2 as SQIVND (reference sequence). This CDR3 is built from 16 residues. CDR3 region: CASSGHRDVSNQPQHF. The DNA for the CDR3 is TGTGCCAGTAGTGGACACCGGGACGTAAGCAATCAGCCCCAGCATTTT.

This clone is large within its sample. This chain joins TRBV13 and TRBJ1-1; D may be TRBD1 (6 bases). Germline loops: CDR1 PRHDT, CDR2 FYEKMQ (reference sequence). This CDR3 contains 13 residues. V dropped 5 bases and J dropped 6 bases, with 13 bases sitting between them. CDR3 loop: CASSITTGSEAFF. The CDR3 nucleotides read TGTGCCAGCAGCATAACGACAGGCTCTGAAGCTTTCTTT.

This rearrangement joins TRBV6-4 to TRBJ2-3; TRBD2 agrees at 11 bases. The CDR3 has 15 residues. V lost 2 bases to trimming and J lost 6 bases; unmatched junction nucleotides: 4. CDR1 MRHNA and CDR2 SNTAGT come from the germline V gene. The CDR3 loop reads CASSDLAGGSDTQYF. The CDR3 DNA is TGTGCCAGCAGTGACCTAGCGGGAGGCTCGGATACGCAGTATTTT.

The CDR3 here is CASSLLQGQNEQFF. CDR3 sequence (DNA): TGTGCCAGTAGTCTTCTACAGGGCCAAAATGAGCAGTTCTTC. The chain employs TRBV19 and TRBJ2-1; tentatively, D is TRBD1 (6 bases). This CDR3 region has 14 residues. V was pared by 5 bases and J by 7 bases, with 15 bases between. CDR1 and CDR2 (germline): LNHDA, SQIVND (reference sequence).

As DNA, the CDR3 is TGCGCCAGCAGCTTGGAAGCGGGAGGCCTCTACGAGCAGTACTTC. It specifies CASSLEAGGLYEQYF. The genes are TRBV5-1 and TRBJ2-7; 9 nucleotides match TRBD2. The CDR3 sequence is 15 residues long. The V gene end was trimmed by 0 bases and the J gene end by 3 bases; junction bases not matched to a gene: 4. Germline V lookup: CDR1 SGHRS, CDR2 YFSETQ.

This chain links TRBV7-9 with TRBJ2-7; 7 bases agree with TRBD1. V trimming: 5 bases; J trimming: 4 bases; junction bases outside the gene matches: 8. The germline V gene has CDR1 SEHNR and CDR2 FQNEAQ (reference sequence). CDR3 length: 14 amino acids. DNA of the CDR3: TGTGCCAGCAGCGCCCGGGACAGACCATACGAGCAGTACTTC. This codes for CASSARDRPYEQYF.

This clone is a singleton in its sample. The V call is TRBV28, the J call TRBJ1-5; weak D call: TRBD1 (6 bases). Trimming stripped 6 bases from V and 3 bases from J, with 12 bases between. CDR3 size: 14 residues. CDR1 and CDR2 (germline): MDHEN, SYDVKM. In nucleotides, the CDR3 is TGTGCCAGCAGCTGGACAGAAGACAATCAGCCCCAGCATTTT. This gives the protein CASSWTEDNQPQHF.

V is TRBV7-9 and J is TRBJ2-7, with D unclear. The CDR3 is 13 amino acids. Germline V gives CDR1 SEHNR, CDR2 FQNEAQ (reference sequence). V was pared by 6 bases and J by 3 bases, with 12 bases between. This chain's CDR3 is CASSLGSDYEQYF. CDR3 DNA: TGTGCCAGCAGTCTCGGGTCCGACTACGAGCAGTACTTC. The complete variable domain, with remaining parts taken from reference TRBV7-9 and TRBJ2-7, reads DTGVSQNPRHKITKRGQNVTFRCDPISEHNRLYWYRQTLGQGPEFLTYFQNEAQLEKSRLLSDRFSAERPKGSFSTLEIQRTEQGDSAMYLCASSLGSDYEQYFGPGTRLTVT.

V and J are TRBV19 and TRBJ2-7, with D tentatively TRBD1 (6 bases). The V and J ends lost 3 bases and 0 bases respectively, with 12 bases between them. The germline gives CDR1 LNHDA, CDR2 SQIVND (reference sequence). The CDR3 consists of 15 residues. CDR3: CASSIGTQNSYEQYF. As DNA, the CDR3 is TGTGCCAGTAGTATCGGGACACAAAACTCCTACGAGCAGTACTTC.

In this sample, this clone turned up a few times. The rearrangement links TRBV6-5 to TRBJ1-5; D not certain. V was clipped by 6 bases and J by 1 base, with 13 bases between them. The CDR3 loop spans 15 amino acids. Germline loops: CDR1 MNHEY, CDR2 SVGAGI. The CDR3 reads CASSPLMESNQPQHF. The CDR3 nucleotides read TGTGCCAGCAGCCCCTTAATGGAGAGCAATCAGCCCCAGCATTTT.

The J gene is TRBJ1-2, the V gene TRBV5-1; D ambiguous. CDR3 size: 15 residues. Between the trimmed V and J ends, which lost 0 bases and 0 bases, there was a span of 9 bases. The germline V gene encodes CDR1 SGHRS and CDR2 YFSETQ. The CDR3 bases are TGCGCCAGCAGCTTGGCAGGAATATCTAACTATGGCTACACCTTC. The encoded protein is CASSLAGISNYGYTF.

The J gene is TRBJ1-1, the V gene TRBV14, with D uncertain. Germline CDR1 reads SGHDN; CDR2 reads FVKESK. Trimming stripped 7 bases from V and 0 bases from J, with 9 bases between. The CDR3 is made up of 13 amino acids. The CDR3 reads CASNSGMNTEAFF. CDR3 coding DNA: TGTGCCAGCAATTCAGGTATGAACACTGAAGCTTTCTTT.

V and J are TRBV27 and TRBJ1-5, with D maybe TRBD1 (5 bases). Looked up from germline, CDR1 is MNHEY and CDR2 is SMNVEV (reference sequence). CDR3 size: 14 residues. V lost 2 bases to trimming and J lost 10 bases, with 15 bases between them. Here the CDR3 reads CASSLGGDFGPQHF. The CDR3 coding sequence is TGTGCCAGCAGTTTAGGGGGGGACTTCGGACCCCAGCATTTT.

The chain combines TRBV9 with TRBJ1-3, with 7 bases fitting TRBD1. The CDR3 is 15 residues long. Germline loops: CDR1 SGDLS, CDR2 YYNGEE. Trimming took 5 bases from V and 3 from J; bases not matched to a gene: 8. The CDR3 here is CASSAGQAGGNTIYF. CDR3 nucleotide sequence: TGTGCCAGCAGTGCCGGACAGGCAGGTGGAAACACCATATATTTT.

This sequence joins TRBV30 and TRBJ2-5; maybe TRBD2 (6 bases). Trimming took 1 base from V and 2 from J, leaving 8 bases between them. CDR1 and CDR2 from the germline V gene are GTSNPN and SVGIG (reference sequence). The CDR3 sequence is 13 residues long. CDR3 DNA: TGTGCCTGGAGTGAGGCGGGGCAAGAGACCCAGTACTTC. Protein: CAWSEAGQETQYF.

This rearrangement joins TRBV7-9 to TRBJ1-3; D might be TRBD1 (6 bases). This CDR3 spans 14 amino acids. V was pared by 1 base and J by 3 bases, with 7 bases between. Germline lookup yields CDR1 SEHNR and CDR2 FQNEAQ (reference sequence). CDR3 residues: CASSLEDSGNTIYF. CDR3 DNA sequence: TGTGCCAGCAGCTTAGAGGACAGTGGAAACACCATATATTTT. Combining the CDR3 with reference TRBV7-9 and TRBJ1-3 gives the whole variable domain DTGVSQNPRHKITKRGQNVTFRCDPISEHNRLYWYRQTLGQGPEFLTYFQNEAQLEKSRLLSDRFSAERPKGSFSTLEIQRTEQGDSAMYLCASSLEDSGNTIYFGEGSWLTVV.

This chain connects TRBV11-2 to TRBJ2-1; 7 bases map to TRBD2. CDR1 and CDR2 from the germline V gene are SGHAT and FQNNGV. This CDR3 has 14 amino acids. Germline trimming cut 2 bases from V and 4 bases from J; bases unmatched to any gene: 2. DNA of the CDR3: TGTGCCAGCAGCTTACTAGCGGAATACAATGAGCAGTTCTTC. It is translated as CASSLLAEYNEQFF.

The rearrangement joins TRBV9 to TRBJ2-3; D call uncertain. CDR3 length: 16 amino acids. Germline CDR1 reads SGDLS; CDR2 reads YYNGEE. V was cut by 5 bases and J by 0 bases, with 16 bases left in between. CDR3 sequence: CASSLFTGISTDTQYF. The CDR3 DNA is TGTGCCAGCAGTCTTTTCACGGGTATTAGCACAGATACGCAGTATTTT.

The chain recombines TRBV19 with TRBJ2-1; D perhaps matches TRBD2 (5 bases). The CDR3 consists of 13 residues. V lost 10 bases and J lost 2, with 12 bases in between. Germline CDR1 is LNHDA and CDR2 is SQIVND (reference sequence). CDR3 in DNA: TGTGCCACTGCGGACTTCCCCTACAATGAGCAGTTCTTC. Its protein is CATADFPYNEQFF.

The chain joins TRBV7-2 to TRBJ2-7; 9 nucleotides match TRBD2. Trimming removed 5 bases from V and 3 bases from J; junction bases left unmatched: 2. In germline, CDR1 is SGHTA, CDR2 FQGNSA. The CDR3 is 13 residues long. CDR3 DNA sequence: TGTGCCAGCAGCGAAGCGGGGGGCTACGAGCAGTACTTC. It yields the protein CASSEAGGYEQYF.

This chain connects TRBV11-2 to TRBJ2-7, with 7 bases that match TRBD1. Germline CDR1 SGHAT, CDR2 FQNNGV. The CDR3 covers 14 residues. Trimming cost V 5 bases and J 3 bases; bases outside gene matches: 7. In DNA, the CDR3 is TGTGCCAGCAGCCAACAGGGGCTTATCTACGAGCAGTACTTC. It yields the protein CASSQQGLIYEQYF.

This clone was seen more than once but under ten times. The J gene is TRBJ2-7, the V gene TRBV9; 7 bases agree with TRBD2. CDR1 is SGDLS and CDR2 is YYNGEE in the germline V gene. The CDR3 is made up of 15 amino acids. V gave up 4 bases and J gave up 0 bases; unmatched junction bases: 7. The CDR3 loop is CASSPSGGSSYEQYF. The CDR3 DNA is TGTGCCAGCAGCCCTAGCGGCGGAAGCTCCTACGAGCAGTACTTC.